A single sample is the source of the 8 T cell receptor beta chains below, sequenced in a study of shared clonotypes between healthy human individuals. Repertoires were generated with immunoSEQ multiplex PCR, while TCRdb's copy carries only in-frame clones and drops some. Counted here are some 1,600,000 clones, approximately 98% occurring once; the ten biggest clones make up about 0.45%. The sequenced sample consisted of naive CD4+ T cells sorted from blood. Subset noted: CD45RA+ positively selected. These receptors all stem from a young man in good health.

Concerning this clone: The sample holds other DNA sequences that translate to the same CDR3. The rearrangement uses TRBV2 and TRBJ2-3, with a possible D match to TRBD2 (5 bases). Per germline, CDR1 SNHLY and CDR2 FYNNEI. V was cut by 8 bases and J by 2 bases, with 8 bases left in between. There are 12 residues in the CDR3. CDR3 sequence (DNA): TGTGCCAGCCGGGAATACACAGATACGCAGTATTTT. Its protein is CASREYTDTQYF.

This sequence joins TRBV5-3 and TRBJ2-7; TRBD1 matches 8 bases. TRBV5-3 has ORF status, its function being uncertain. Trimming cost V 5 bases and J 3 bases; bases outside gene matches: 4. The CDR3 runs 13 residues. The CDR3 spells CARRHGQGYEQYF. Written as DNA, the CDR3 is TGTGCCAGAAGACACGGACAGGGCTACGAGCAGTACTTC.

The chain joins TRBV5-4 to TRBJ2-7; 9 bases fit TRBD1. CDR3 length: 13 residues. V shed 2 bases and J 7 bases; nucleotides not matched to a gene: 4. The germline CDR1 and CDR2 sequences are SGHNT and YYREEE (reference sequence). This CDR3 is CASSLADRGEQYF. For the CDR3, the DNA is TGTGCCAGCAGCTTAGCGGACAGGGGAGAGCAGTACTTC.

This chain connects TRBV5-4 to TRBJ2-1; 7 bases agree with TRBD2. Germline loops: CDR1 SGHNT, CDR2 YYREEE (reference sequence). CDR3 length: 16 residues. Losses at the gene ends were 3 bases for V and 0 bases for J; bases not matched to a gene: 6. DNA for the CDR3: TGTGCCAGCAGCTACGATACTAGCGCCTCCTACAATGAGCAGTTCTTC. It translates to CASSYDTSASYNEQFF.

The V call is TRBV25-1, the J call TRBJ2-7; D unresolved. This CDR3 has 12 residues. Germline CDR1 reads MGHDK; CDR2 reads SYGVNS. With 2 bases removed from V and 9 bases from J, the gap between germline ends came to 11 bases. This CDR3 reads CASSERWARQYF. CDR3 sequence (DNA): TGTGCCAGCAGTGAACGTTGGGCTCGGCAGTACTTC.

This chain joins TRBV28 and TRBJ2-2, with 7 nucleotides matching TRBD2. Germline V gene lookup returns CDR1 MDHEN and CDR2 SYDVKM. Losses at the gene ends were 3 bases for V and 6 bases for J; bases not matched to a gene: 7. CDR3 length: 15 residues. DNA of the CDR3: TGTGCCAGCAGTTTGGGAGGGTCCAGGGCCGGGGAGCTGTTTTTT. It codes for CASSLGGSRAGELFF.

The chain has TRBV29-1 and TRBJ2-2; 8 bases agree with TRBD1. Germline CDR1 reads SQVTM; CDR2 reads ANQGSEA. The CDR3 has 14 residues. Trimming removed 4 bases from V and 6 bases from J; junction bases left unmatched: 7. As DNA, the CDR3 is TGCAGCGTTGTAGCAGGGGGCATGGCCGGGGAGCTGTTTTTT. Translating gives CSVVAGGMAGELFF.

The chain uses TRBV29-1 and TRBJ2-7, with 7 bases lining up with TRBD2. The germline gives CDR1 SQVTM, CDR2 ANQGSEA. Unmatched junction bases numbered 5, after V lost 4 bases and J lost 2 bases. The CDR3 extends over 13 amino acids. CDR3 nucleotides: TGCAGCGTTGGCCTAGCGGCAACCTACGAGCAGTACTTC. It translates to CSVGLAATYEQYF.